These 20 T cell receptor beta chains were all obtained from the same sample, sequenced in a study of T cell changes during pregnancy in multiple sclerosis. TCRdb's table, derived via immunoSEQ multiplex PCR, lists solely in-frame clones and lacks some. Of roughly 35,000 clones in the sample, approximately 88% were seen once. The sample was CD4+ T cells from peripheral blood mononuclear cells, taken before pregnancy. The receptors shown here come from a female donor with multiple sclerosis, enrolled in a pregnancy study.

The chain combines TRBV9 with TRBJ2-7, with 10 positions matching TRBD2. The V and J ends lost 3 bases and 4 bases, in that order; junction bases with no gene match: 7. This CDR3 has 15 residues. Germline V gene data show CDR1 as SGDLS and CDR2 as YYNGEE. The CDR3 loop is CASSGLGTSEYEQYF. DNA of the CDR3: TGTGCCAGCAGCGGCCTCGGGACTAGCGAATACGAGCAGTACTTC.

CDR3 amino acids: CASGQGPSWTEAFF. The CDR3 DNA follows: TGTGCCAGCGGACAGGGCCCATCGTGGACTGAAGCTTTCTTT. This chain uses TRBV6-6 with TRBJ1-1; 8 bases agree with TRBD1. Trimming cost V 8 bases and J 5 bases; bases outside gene matches: 10. The CDR3 spans 14 residues. CDR1 MNHNY and CDR2 SVGAGI come from the germline V gene (reference sequence).

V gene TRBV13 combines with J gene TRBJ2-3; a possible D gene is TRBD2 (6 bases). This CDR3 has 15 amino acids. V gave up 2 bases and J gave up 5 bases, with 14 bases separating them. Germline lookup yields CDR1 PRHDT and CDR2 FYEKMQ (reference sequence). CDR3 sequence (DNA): TGTGCCAGCAGCTTAATCGGAACGGGGGTAGATACGCAGTATTTT. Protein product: CASSLIGTGVDTQYF.

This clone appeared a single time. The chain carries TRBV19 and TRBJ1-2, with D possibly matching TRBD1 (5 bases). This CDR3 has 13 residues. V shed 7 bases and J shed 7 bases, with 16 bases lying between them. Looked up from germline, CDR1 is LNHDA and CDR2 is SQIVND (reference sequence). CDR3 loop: CASIVRQGGGYTF. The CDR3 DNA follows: TGTGCCAGTATTGTTCGGCAGGGTGGTGGCTACACCTTC. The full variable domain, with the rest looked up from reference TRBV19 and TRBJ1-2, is DGGITQSPKYLFRKEGQNVTLSCEQNLNHDAMYWYRQDPGQGLRLIYYSQIVNDFQKGDIAEGYSVSREKKESFPLTVTSAQKNPTAFYLCASIVRQGGGYTFGSGTRLTVV.

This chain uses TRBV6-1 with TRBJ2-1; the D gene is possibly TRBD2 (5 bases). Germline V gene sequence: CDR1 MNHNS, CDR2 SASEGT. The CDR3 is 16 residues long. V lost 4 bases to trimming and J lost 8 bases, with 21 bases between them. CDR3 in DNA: TGTGCCAGCAGTGTAATCGGAGGCCTAGCAGGCGATGAGCAGTTCTTC. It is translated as CASSVIGGLAGDEQFF.

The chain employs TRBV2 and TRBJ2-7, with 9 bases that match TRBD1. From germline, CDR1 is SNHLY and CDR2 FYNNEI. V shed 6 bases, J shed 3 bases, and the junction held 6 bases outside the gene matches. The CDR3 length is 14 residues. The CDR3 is CASRESGQGYEQYF. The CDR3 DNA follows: TGTGCCAGCAGGGAATCGGGACAGGGCTACGAGCAGTACTTC.

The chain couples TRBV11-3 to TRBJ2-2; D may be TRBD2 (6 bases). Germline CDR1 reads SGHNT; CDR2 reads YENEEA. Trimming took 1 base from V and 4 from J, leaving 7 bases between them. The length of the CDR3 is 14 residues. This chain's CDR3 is CASSLVRGTGELFF. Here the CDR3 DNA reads TGTGCCAGCAGCTTAGTGCGGGGCACCGGGGAGCTGTTTTTT.

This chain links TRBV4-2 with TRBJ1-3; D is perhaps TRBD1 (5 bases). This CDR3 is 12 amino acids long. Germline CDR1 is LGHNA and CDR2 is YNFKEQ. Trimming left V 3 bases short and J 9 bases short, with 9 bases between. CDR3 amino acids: CASSQDGGTIYF. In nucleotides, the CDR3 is TGTGCCAGCAGCCAGGACGGGGGCACCATATATTTT.

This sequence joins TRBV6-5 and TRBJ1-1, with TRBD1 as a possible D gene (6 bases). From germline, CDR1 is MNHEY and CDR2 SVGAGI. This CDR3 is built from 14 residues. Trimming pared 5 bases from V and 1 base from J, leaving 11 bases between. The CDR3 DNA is TGTGCCAGCAGTCGACAGGTCTCGAACACTGAAGCTTTCTTT. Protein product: CASSRQVSNTEAFF.

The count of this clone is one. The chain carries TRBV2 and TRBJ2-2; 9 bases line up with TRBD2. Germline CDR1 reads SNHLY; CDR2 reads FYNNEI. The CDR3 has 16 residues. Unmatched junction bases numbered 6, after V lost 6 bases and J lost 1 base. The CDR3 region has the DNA TGTGCCAGCAGGGATAGACTAGCGGTGAACACCGGGGAGCTGTTTTTT. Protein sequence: CASRDRLAVNTGELFF.

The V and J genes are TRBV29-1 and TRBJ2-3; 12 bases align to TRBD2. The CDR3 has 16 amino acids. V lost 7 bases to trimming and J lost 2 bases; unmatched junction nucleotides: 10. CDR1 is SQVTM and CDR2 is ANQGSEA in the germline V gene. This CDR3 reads CSGGGRLAGDTDTQYF. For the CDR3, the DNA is TGCAGCGGGGGGGGGAGACTAGCGGGAGACACAGATACGCAGTATTTT.

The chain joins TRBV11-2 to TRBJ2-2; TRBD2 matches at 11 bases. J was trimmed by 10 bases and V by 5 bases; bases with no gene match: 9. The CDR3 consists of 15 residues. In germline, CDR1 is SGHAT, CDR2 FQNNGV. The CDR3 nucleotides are TGTGCCAGCAGCCCAATAGCGGGAGGGCCTGAGGAGCTGTTTTTT. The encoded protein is CASSPIAGGPEELFF.

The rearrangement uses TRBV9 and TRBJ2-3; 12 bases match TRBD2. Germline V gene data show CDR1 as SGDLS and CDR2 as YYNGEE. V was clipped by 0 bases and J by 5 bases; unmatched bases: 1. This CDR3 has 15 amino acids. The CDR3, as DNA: TGTGCCAGCAGCGTAGCTAGCGGGAGGGGAGATACGCAGTATTTT. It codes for CASSVASGRGDTQYF. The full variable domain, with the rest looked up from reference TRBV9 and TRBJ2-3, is DSGVTQTPKHLITATGQRVTLRCSPRSGDLSVYWYQQSLDQGLQFLIQYYNGEERAKGNILERFSAQQFPDLHSELNLSSLELGDSALYFCASSVASGRGDTQYFGPGTRLTVL.

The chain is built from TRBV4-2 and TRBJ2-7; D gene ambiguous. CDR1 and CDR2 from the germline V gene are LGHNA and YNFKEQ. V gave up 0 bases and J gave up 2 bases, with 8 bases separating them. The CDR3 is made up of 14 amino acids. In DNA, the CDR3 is TGTGCCAGCAGCCAAGACAACGGAGCCTACGAGCAGTACTTC. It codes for CASSQDNGAYEQYF.

CDR3 DNA sequence: TGCGCCAGCAGCTTGCAACCGGGAGCGAGGCGGTTCTTC. This sequence encodes CASSLQPGARRFF. The V gene is TRBV5-1, the J gene TRBJ2-1; D is possibly TRBD2 (6 bases). V was pared by 1 base and J by 15 bases, with 17 bases between. Looked up from germline, CDR1 is SGHRS and CDR2 is YFSETQ. The CDR3 is made up of 13 amino acids.

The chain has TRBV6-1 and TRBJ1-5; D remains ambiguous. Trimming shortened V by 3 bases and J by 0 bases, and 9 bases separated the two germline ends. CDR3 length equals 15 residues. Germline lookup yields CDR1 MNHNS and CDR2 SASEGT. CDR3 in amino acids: CASSDGVTSNQPQHF. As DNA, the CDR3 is TGTGCCAGCAGTGACGGGGTCACTAGCAATCAGCCCCAGCATTTT.

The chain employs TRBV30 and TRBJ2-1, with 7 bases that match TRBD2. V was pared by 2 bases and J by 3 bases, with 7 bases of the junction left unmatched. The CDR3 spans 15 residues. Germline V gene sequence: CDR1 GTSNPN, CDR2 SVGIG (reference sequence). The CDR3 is CAWSSLADHYNEQFF. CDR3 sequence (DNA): TGTGCCTGGAGTAGCCTAGCGGATCACTACAATGAGCAGTTCTTC. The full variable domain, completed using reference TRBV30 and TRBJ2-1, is SQTIHQWPATLVQPVGSPLSLECTVEGTSNPNLYWYRQAAGRGLQLLFYSVGIGQISSEVPQNLSASRPQDRQFILSSKKLLLSDSGFYLCAWSSLADHYNEQFFGPGTRLTVL.

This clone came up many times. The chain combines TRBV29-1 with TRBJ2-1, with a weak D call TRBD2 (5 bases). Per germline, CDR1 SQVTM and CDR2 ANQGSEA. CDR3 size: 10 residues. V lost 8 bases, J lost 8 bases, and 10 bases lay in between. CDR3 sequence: CSSGSDEQFF. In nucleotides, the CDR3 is TGCAGCTCGGGGAGCGATGAGCAGTTCTTC.

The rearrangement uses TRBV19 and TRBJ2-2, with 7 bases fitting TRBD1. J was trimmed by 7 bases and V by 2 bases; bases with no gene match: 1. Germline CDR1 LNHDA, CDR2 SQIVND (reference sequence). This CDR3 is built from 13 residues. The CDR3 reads CASSITGVGELFF. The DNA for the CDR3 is TGTGCCAGTAGTATAACAGGGGTCGGGGAGCTGTTTTTT.

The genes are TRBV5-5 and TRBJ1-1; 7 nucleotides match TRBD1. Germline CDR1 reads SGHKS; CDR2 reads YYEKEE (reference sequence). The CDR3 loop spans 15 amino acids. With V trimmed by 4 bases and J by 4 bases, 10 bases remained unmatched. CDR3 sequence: CASSQLAQGGTEAFF. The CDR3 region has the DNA TGTGCCAGCAGCCAACTAGCCCAGGGGGGCACTGAAGCTTTCTTT.